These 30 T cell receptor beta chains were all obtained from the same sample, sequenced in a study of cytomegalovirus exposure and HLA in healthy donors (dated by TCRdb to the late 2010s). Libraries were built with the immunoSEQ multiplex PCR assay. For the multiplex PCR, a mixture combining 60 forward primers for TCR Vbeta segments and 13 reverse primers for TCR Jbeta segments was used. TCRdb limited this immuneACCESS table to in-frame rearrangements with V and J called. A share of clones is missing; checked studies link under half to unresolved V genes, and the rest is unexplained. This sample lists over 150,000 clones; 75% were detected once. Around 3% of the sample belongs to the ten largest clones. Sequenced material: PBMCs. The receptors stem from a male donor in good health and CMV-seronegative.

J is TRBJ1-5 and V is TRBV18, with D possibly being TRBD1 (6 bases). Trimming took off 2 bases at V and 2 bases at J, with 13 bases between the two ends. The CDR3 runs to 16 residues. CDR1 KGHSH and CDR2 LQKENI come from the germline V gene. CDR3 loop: CASSPNWGRGNQPQHF. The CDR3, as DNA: TGTGCCAGCTCACCAAACTGGGGGCGAGGCAATCAGCCCCAGCATTTT. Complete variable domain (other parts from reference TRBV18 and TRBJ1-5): NAGVMQNPRHLVRRRGQEARLRCSPMKGHSHVYWYRQLPEEGLKFMVYLQKENIIDESGMPKERFSAEFPKEGPSILRIQQVVRGDSAAYFCASSPNWGRGNQPQHFGDGTRLSIL.

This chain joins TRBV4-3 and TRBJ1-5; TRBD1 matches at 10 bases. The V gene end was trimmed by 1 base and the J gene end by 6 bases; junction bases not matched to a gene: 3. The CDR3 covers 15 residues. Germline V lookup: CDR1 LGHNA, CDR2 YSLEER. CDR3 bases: TGCGCCAGCAGCCAAGGGGACAGGGGAGGTCAGCCCCAGCATTTT. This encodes CASSQGDRGGQPQHF.

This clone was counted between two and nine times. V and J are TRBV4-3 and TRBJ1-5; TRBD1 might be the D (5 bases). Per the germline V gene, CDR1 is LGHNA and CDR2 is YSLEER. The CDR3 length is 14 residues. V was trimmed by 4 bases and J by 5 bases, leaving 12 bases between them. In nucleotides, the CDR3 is TGCGCCAGCAGCCCCAGGGTAGGGGATCAGCCCCAGCATTTT. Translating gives CASSPRVGDQPQHF.

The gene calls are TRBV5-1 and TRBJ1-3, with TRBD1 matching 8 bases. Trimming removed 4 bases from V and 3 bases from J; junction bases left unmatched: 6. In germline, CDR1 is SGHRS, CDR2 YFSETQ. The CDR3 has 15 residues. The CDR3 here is CASSPQGADGNTIYF. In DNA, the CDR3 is TGCGCCAGCAGCCCCCAGGGGGCAGATGGAAACACCATATATTTT.

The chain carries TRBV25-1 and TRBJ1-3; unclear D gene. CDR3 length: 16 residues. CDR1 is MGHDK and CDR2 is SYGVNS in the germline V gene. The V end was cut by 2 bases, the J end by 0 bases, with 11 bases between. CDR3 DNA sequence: TGTGCCAGCAGTGAACGGGCGGGTTACTCTGGAAACACCATATATTTT. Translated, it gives CASSERAGYSGNTIYF.

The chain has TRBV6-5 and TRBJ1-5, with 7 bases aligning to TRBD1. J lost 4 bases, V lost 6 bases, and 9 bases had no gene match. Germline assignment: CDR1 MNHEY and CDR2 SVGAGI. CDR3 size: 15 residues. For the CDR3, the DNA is TGTGCCAGCAGCTTATCGGGACAGCTTAATCAGCCCCAGCATTTT. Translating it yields CASSLSGQLNQPQHF.

This chain's CDR3 is CSAGSPYNEQFF. The CDR3 DNA is TGCAGCGCCGGGAGTCCCTACAATGAGCAGTTCTTC. J is TRBJ2-1 and V is TRBV29-1; perhaps TRBD2 as D (6 bases). From germline, CDR1 is SQVTM and CDR2 ANQGSEA. V was cut by 7 bases and J by 2 bases, with 9 bases left in between. This CDR3 has 12 amino acids.

The CDR3 spells CASSAGTGVTDTQYF. CDR3 coding DNA: TGTGCCAGCAGCGCCGGGACAGGGGTCACAGATACGCAGTATTTT. V and J are TRBV11-3 and TRBJ2-3; TRBD1 matches 10 bases. With V trimmed by 5 bases and J by 2 bases, 4 bases remained unmatched. Germline CDR1 reads SGHNT; CDR2 reads YENEEA. This CDR3 has 15 amino acids.

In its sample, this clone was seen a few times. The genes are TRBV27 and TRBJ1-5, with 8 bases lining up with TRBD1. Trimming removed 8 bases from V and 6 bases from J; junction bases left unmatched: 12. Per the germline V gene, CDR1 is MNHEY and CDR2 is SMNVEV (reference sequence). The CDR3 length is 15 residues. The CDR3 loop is CASQQTGGSGQPQHF. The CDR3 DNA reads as TGTGCCAGCCAACAAACAGGGGGGAGTGGTCAGCCCCAGCATTTT.

CDR3: CASRGLAISYEQYF. The CDR3 DNA reads as TGTGCCAGCAGGGGACTAGCGATCTCCTACGAGCAGTACTTC. This sequence joins TRBV6-5 and TRBJ2-7, with 10 bases matching TRBD2. J was trimmed by 0 bases and V by 6 bases; bases with no gene match: 2. In germline, CDR1 is MNHEY, CDR2 SVGAGI. CDR3 length equals 14 residues.

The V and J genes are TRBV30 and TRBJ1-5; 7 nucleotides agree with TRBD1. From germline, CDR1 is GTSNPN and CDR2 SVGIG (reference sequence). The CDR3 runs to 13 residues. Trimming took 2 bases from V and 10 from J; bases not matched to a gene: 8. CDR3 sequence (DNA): TGTGCCTGGAGTCCGAGGGGGCCGGTCCCCCAGCATTTT. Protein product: CAWSPRGPVPQHF.

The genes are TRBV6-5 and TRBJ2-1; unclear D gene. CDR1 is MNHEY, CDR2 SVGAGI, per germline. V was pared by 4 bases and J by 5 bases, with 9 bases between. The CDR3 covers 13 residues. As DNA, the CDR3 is TGTGCCAGCAGTTCACATCGGGACAATGAGCAGTTCTTC. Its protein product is CASSSHRDNEQFF.

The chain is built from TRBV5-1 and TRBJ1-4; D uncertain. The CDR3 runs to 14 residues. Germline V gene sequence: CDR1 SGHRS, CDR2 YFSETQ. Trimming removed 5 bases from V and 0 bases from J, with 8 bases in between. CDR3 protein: CASRQIATNEKLFF. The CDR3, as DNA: TGCGCCAGCAGGCAGATTGCAACTAATGAAAAACTGTTTTTT.

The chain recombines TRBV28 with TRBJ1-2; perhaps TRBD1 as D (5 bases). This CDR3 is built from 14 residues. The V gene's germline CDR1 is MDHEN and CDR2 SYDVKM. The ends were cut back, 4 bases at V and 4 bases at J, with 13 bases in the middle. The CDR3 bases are TGTGCCAGCAGTTCCCGAGGGGAGGGCTATGGCTACACCTTC. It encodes CASSSRGEGYGYTF.

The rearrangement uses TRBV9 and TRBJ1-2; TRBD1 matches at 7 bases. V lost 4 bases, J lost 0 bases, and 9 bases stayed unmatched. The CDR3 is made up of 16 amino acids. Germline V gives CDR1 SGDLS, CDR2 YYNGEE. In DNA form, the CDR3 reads TGTGCCAGCAGCCCCAGAAGGGACAGTCCTAACTATGGCTACACCTTC. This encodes CASSPRRDSPNYGYTF.

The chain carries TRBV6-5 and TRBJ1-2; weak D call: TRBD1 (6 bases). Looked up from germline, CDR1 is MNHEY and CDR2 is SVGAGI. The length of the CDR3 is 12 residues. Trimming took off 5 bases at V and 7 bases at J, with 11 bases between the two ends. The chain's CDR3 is CASSDNRVGYTF. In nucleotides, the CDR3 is TGTGCCAGCAGTGACAACAGGGTTGGCTACACCTTC.

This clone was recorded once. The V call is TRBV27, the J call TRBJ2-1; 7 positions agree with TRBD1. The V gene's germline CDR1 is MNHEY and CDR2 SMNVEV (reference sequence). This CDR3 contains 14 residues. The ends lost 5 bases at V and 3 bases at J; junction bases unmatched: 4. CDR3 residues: CASSDRDSYNEQFF. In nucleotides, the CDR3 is TGTGCCAGCAGTGACCGGGACAGCTACAATGAGCAGTTCTTC.

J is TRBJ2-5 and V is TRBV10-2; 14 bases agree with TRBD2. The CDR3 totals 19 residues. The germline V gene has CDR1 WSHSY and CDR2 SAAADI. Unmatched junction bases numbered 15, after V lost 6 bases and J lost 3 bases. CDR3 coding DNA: TGCGCCAGCAGGGCGACTAGCGGGGGGGAGACCCCGAGAAAAGAGACCCAGTACTTC. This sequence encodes CASRATSGGETPRKETQYF.

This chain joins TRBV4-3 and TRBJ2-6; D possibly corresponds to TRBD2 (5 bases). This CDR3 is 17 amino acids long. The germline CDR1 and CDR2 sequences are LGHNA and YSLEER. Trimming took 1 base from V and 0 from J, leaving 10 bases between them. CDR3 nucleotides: TGCGCCAGCAGCCAAGCACTGGGGAGCTCTGGGGCCAACGTCCTGACTTTC. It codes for CASSQALGSSGANVLTF.

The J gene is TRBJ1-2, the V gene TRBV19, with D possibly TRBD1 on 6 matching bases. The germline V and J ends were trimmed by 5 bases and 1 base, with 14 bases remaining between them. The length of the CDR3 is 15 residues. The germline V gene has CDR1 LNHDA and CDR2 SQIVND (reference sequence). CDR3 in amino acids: CASSAGQRFNYGYTF. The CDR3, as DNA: TGTGCCAGTAGTGCCGGACAGAGATTTAACTATGGCTACACCTTC.

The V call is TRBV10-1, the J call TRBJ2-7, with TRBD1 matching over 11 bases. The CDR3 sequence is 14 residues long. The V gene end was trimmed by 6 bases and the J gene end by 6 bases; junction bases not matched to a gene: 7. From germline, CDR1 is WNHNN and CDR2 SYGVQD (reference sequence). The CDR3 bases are TGCGCCAGCAGCCCCGGGACAGGGGGTCCCGAGCAGTACTTC. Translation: CASSPGTGGPEQYF.

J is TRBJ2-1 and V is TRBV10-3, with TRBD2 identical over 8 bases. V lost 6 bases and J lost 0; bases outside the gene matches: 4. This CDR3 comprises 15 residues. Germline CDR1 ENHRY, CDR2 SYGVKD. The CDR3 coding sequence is TGTGCCATCAGGAGAAGCGGGAGCTCCTACAATGAGCAGTTCTTC. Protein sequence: CAIRRSGSSYNEQFF.

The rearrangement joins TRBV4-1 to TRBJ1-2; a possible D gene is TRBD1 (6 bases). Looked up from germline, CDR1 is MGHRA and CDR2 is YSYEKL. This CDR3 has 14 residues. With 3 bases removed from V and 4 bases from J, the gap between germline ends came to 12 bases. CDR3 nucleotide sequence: TGCGCCAGCAGCCATGTGACAGGCGTCTATGGCTACACCTTC. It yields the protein CASSHVTGVYGYTF.

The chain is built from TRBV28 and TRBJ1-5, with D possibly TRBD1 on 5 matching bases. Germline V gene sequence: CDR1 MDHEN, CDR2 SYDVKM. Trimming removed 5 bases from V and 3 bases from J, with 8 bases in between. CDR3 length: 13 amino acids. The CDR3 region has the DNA TGTGCCAGCAGTAGGGGTTCCAATCAGCCCCAGCATTTT. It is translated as CASSRGSNQPQHF.

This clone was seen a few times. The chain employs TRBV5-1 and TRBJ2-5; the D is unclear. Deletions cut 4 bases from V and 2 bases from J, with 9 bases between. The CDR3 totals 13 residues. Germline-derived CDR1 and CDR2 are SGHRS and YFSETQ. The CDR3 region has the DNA TGCGCCAGCAGCCCCTATCCTCAAGAGACCCAGTACTTC. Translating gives CASSPYPQETQYF.

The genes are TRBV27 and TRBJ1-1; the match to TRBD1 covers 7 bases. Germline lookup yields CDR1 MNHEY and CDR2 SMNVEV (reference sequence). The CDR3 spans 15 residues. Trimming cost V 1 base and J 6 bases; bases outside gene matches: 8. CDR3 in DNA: TGTGCCAGCAGTTTATGGGGGAACAGGGGCTCTGAAGCTTTCTTT. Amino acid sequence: CASSLWGNRGSEAFF.

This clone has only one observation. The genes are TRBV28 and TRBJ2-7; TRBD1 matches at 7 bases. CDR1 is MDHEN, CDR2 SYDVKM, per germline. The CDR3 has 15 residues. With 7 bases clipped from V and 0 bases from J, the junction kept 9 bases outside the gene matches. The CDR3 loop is CASKERDRASYEQYF. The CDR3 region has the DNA TGTGCCAGCAAAGAAAGAGACAGGGCCTCCTACGAGCAGTACTTC.

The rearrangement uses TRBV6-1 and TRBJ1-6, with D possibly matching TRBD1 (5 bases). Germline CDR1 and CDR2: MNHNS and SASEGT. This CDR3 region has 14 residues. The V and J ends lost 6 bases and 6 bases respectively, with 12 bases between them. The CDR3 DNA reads TGTGCCAGCAGGGGGGGGATGAGTAATTCACCCCTCCACTTT. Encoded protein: CASRGGMSNSPLHF.

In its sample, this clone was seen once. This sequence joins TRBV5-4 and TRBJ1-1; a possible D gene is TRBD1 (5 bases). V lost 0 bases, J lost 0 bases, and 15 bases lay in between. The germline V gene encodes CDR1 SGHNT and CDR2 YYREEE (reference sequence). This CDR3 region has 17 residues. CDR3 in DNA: TGTGCCAGCAGCTTGGCCGGGGGAGGGTGGTTGAACACTGAAGCTTTCTTT. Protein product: CASSLAGGGWLNTEAFF.

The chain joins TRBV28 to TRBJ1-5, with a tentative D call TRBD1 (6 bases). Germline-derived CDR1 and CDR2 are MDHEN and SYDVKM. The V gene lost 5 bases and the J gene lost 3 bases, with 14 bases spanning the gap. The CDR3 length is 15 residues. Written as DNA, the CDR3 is TGTGCCAGCAGTGGGCTGACGGGACACAATCAGCCCCAGCATTTT. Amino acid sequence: CASSGLTGHNQPQHF.